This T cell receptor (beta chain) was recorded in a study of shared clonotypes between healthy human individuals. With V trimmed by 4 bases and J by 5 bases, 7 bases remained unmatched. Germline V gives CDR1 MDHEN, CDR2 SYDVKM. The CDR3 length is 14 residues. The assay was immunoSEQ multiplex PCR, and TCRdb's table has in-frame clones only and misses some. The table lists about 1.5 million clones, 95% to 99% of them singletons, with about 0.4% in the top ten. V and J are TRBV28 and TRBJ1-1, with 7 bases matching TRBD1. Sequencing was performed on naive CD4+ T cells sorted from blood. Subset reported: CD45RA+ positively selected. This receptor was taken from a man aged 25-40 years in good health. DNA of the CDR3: TGTGCCAGCAGTTCGACAGGGTCAGCGACTGAAGCTTTCTTT. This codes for CASSSTGSATEAFF.